A single sample gave rise to the 32 T cell receptor beta chains below, sequenced in a study of blood T cell repertoires in COVID-19. TCRdb keeps only in-frame clones here, not all; method: immunoSEQ multiplex PCR. The repertoire consists of hundreds of thousands of clones, with 70% to 90% occurring once and the leading ten covering more than 1.4%. Material for sequencing was peripheral blood. Receptors were obtained from a woman aged 25 to 39 with active or convalescent COVID-19.

CDR3: CASRTGQVNEKLFF. The CDR3 region has the DNA TGTGCCAGCAGGACCGGACAGGTTAATGAAAAACTGTTTTTT. The genes are TRBV7-9 and TRBJ1-4; 7 bases fit TRBD1. The CDR3 sequence is 14 residues long. The junction had 5 bases not matched to a gene; V was cut back by 6 bases and J by 4 bases. In germline, CDR1 is SEHNR, CDR2 FQNEAQ (reference sequence).

This chain connects TRBV29-1 to TRBJ2-3; no clear D gene. The CDR3 consists of 12 residues. With 4 bases removed from V and 0 bases from J, the gap between germline ends came to 5 bases. Germline V gene lookup returns CDR1 SQVTM and CDR2 ANQGSEA. The CDR3 coding sequence is TGCAGCGTTGTATCTAGCACAGATACGCAGTATTTT. Amino acid sequence: CSVVSSTDTQYF.

J is TRBJ1-2 and V is TRBV11-2; D is perhaps TRBD1 (5 bases). From germline, CDR1 is SGHAT and CDR2 FQNNGV. The V and J ends lost 1 base and 2 bases respectively, with 11 bases between them. The CDR3 length is 15 residues. CDR3 coding DNA: TGTGCCAGCAGCTTAGGTGGAGGGGAAAACTATGGCTACACCTTC. The encoded protein is CASSLGGGENYGYTF. Using reference TRBV11-2 and TRBJ1-2 for the parts outside the CDR3, the full variable domain is EAGVAQSPRYKIIEKRQSVAFWCNPISGHATLYWYQQILGQGPKLLIQFQNNGVVDDSQLPKDRFSAERLKGVDSTLKIQPAKLEDSAVYLCASSLGGGENYGYTFGSGTRLTVV.

This clone has more than one count but fewer than ten. The V call is TRBV19, the J call TRBJ1-5, with 8 bases lining up with TRBD1. CDR1 is LNHDA, CDR2 SQIVND, per germline (reference sequence). V dropped 3 bases and J dropped 4; count of bases not matched to a gene: 5. This CDR3 has 15 residues. CDR3 in amino acids: CASSIRTGQNQPQHF. In DNA, the CDR3 is TGTGCCAGTAGTATCAGGACAGGGCAAAATCAGCCCCAGCATTTT.

The genes are TRBV3-1 (or the pseudogene TRBV3-2) and TRBJ1-6, with TRBD1 identical over 10 bases. This CDR3 contains 15 residues. Per the germline V gene, CDR1 is LGHDT and CDR2 is YNNKEL (reference sequence). Unmatched junction bases numbered 2, after V lost 0 bases and J lost 9 bases. The CDR3 region is CASSQDWDRGSPLHF. Written as DNA, the CDR3 is TGTGCCAGCAGCCAAGACTGGGACAGGGGTTCACCCCTCCACTTT.

The rearrangement links TRBV7-8 to TRBJ1-2, with D perhaps TRBD1 (6 bases). Trimming removed 4 bases at V and 4 bases at J, with 10 bases between. The germline V gene encodes CDR1 SGHVS and CDR2 FQNEAQ. The CDR3 consists of 13 residues. CDR3 region: CASSYDRIYGYTF. As DNA, the CDR3 is TGTGCCAGCAGCTACGACAGGATCTATGGCTACACCTTC.

J is TRBJ2-1 and V is TRBV11-2; TRBD2 matches at 8 bases. The CDR3 has 15 residues. CDR1 and CDR2 (germline): SGHAT, FQNNGV. The ends lost 4 bases at V and 6 bases at J; junction bases unmatched: 8. CDR3 in DNA: TGTGCCAGCAGCTCTAGCAGCGGGAGAGGCAATGAGCAGTTCTTC. It is translated as CASSSSSGRGNEQFF.

This chain uses TRBV6-6 with TRBJ1-5; TRBD1 matches 7 bases. V was clipped by 7 bases and J by 2 bases; unmatched bases: 8. CDR1 and CDR2 from the germline V gene are MNHNY and SVGAGI (reference sequence). The CDR3 length is 15 residues. CDR3 protein: CASTITGVGNQPQHF. The CDR3 nucleotides read TGTGCCAGCACCATAACAGGGGTTGGCAATCAGCCCCAGCATTTT.

The table lists this clone with a count of one. The J gene is TRBJ2-5, the V gene TRBV27; D remains unclear. The CDR3 has 13 residues. Per the germline V gene, CDR1 is MNHEY and CDR2 is SMNVEV (reference sequence). V gave up 5 bases and J gave up 5 bases, with 12 bases separating them. This chain's CDR3 is CASSRGSRETQYF. CDR3 sequence (DNA): TGTGCCAGCAGTAGAGGATCAAGGGAGACCCAGTACTTC.

V usage is TRBV5-1 and J usage is TRBJ1-1; D may be TRBD1 (6 bases). The V end was cut by 1 base, the J end by 1 base, with 8 bases between. The germline CDR1 and CDR2 sequences are SGHRS and YFSETQ. The CDR3 totals 14 residues. The chain's CDR3 is CASSLIQGNTEAFF. CDR3 in DNA: TGCGCCAGCAGCTTGATACAGGGGAACACTGAAGCTTTCTTT.

The V and J genes are TRBV10-3 and TRBJ2-2, with no clear D. The CDR3 consists of 13 residues. CDR1 ENHRY and CDR2 SYGVKD come from the germline V gene. The germline V and J ends were trimmed by 4 bases and 1 base, with 4 bases remaining between them. The CDR3 DNA reads TGTGCCATCAGTGTACAGAACACCGGGGAGCTGTTTTTT. Its translation: CAISVQNTGELFF.

This rearrangement joins TRBV28 to TRBJ1-5; D gene uncertain. V lost 0 bases, J lost 2 bases, and 8 bases lay in between. This CDR3 region has 15 residues. The V gene's germline CDR1 is MDHEN and CDR2 SYDVKM. In nucleotides, the CDR3 is TGTGCCAGCAGTTTATGGGCAGGCGGCAATCAGCCCCAGCATTTT. This codes for CASSLWAGGNQPQHF.

V gene TRBV27 combines with J gene TRBJ1-5; D perhaps matches TRBD1 (5 bases). V gave up 6 bases and J gave up 1 base, with 7 bases separating them. This CDR3 spans 13 amino acids. Per germline, CDR1 MNHEY and CDR2 SMNVEV (reference sequence). The CDR3: CASRRGSNQPQHF. CDR3 nucleotide sequence: TGTGCCAGCAGGCGGGGGAGCAATCAGCCCCAGCATTTT.

The CDR3 DNA reads as TGCGCCAGCAGTCAAAGGTCGAGTAGGACAGCTGAATCAACTAATGAAAAACTGTTTTTT. Amino acid sequence: CASSQRSSRTAESTNEKLFF. The rearrangement uses TRBV4-1 and TRBJ1-4; D is possibly TRBD1 (6 bases). This CDR3 is built from 20 residues. Trimming stripped 6 bases from V and 0 bases from J, with 26 bases between. Germline CDR1 is MGHRA and CDR2 is YSYEKL.

The chain couples TRBV19 to TRBJ2-3, with 13 bases fitting TRBD2. CDR1 is LNHDA, CDR2 SQIVND, per germline (reference sequence). V trimming: 5 bases; J trimming: 2 bases; junction bases outside the gene matches: 4. The CDR3 has 16 amino acids. CDR3 sequence reads: CASSGGLAGPTDTQYF. CDR3 nucleotides: TGTGCCAGTAGTGGGGGACTAGCGGGACCCACAGATACGCAGTATTTT.

This clone was counted a few times. This sequence joins TRBV19 and TRBJ2-5; D remains ambiguous. The CDR3 spans 13 residues. Germline assignment: CDR1 LNHDA and CDR2 SQIVND (reference sequence). Trimming stripped 3 bases from V and 2 bases from J, with 7 bases between. The CDR3 DNA follows: TGTGCCAGTAGTATGGCCCAGCAAGAGACCCAGTACTTC. Its translation is CASSMAQQETQYF.

Remarks on this clone: Other nucleotide sequences from this sample produce the same CDR3. This chain connects TRBV19 to TRBJ1-4; D is undetermined. Trimming cost V 6 bases and J 3 bases, with 5 bases left between them. The V gene's germline CDR1 is LNHDA and CDR2 SQIVND (reference sequence). The CDR3 has 12 residues. The CDR3 DNA sequence: TGTGCCAGTAGCTACTCTAATGAAAAACTGTTTTTT. This sequence encodes CASSYSNEKLFF.

The chain employs TRBV5-1 and TRBJ2-7; 10 bases line up with TRBD1. Trimming cost V 0 bases and J 2 bases; bases outside gene matches: 2. The CDR3 loop spans 15 amino acids. CDR1 is SGHRS and CDR2 is YFSETQ in the germline V gene. CDR3 loop: CASSLGGQGTYEQYF. The CDR3 nucleotides read TGCGCCAGCAGCTTGGGGGGACAGGGGACCTACGAGCAGTACTTC.

The chain is built from TRBV9 and TRBJ1-2, with unresolved D. Between the trimmed V and J ends, which lost 3 bases and 0 bases, there was a span of 18 bases. Germline V gene sequence: CDR1 SGDLS, CDR2 YYNGEE. CDR3 length equals 17 residues. The CDR3 region has the DNA TGTGCCAGCAGCGAGCCCCACCTCGAGGCCTCTAACTATGGCTACACCTTC. It yields the protein CASSEPHLEASNYGYTF.

V and J are TRBV5-1 and TRBJ2-3, with D possibly being TRBD2 (6 bases). CDR1 is SGHRS and CDR2 is YFSETQ in the germline V gene. The V gene lost 7 bases and the J gene lost 2 bases, with 11 bases spanning the gap. The CDR3 covers 13 residues. DNA for the CDR3: TGCGCCAGCGGATTGCGGGACACAGATACGCAGTATTTT. Amino acids: CASGLRDTDTQYF.

The rearrangement uses TRBV14 and TRBJ2-5; D is possibly TRBD1 (5 bases). The germline V and J ends were trimmed by 2 bases and 2 bases, with 12 bases remaining between them. The germline V gene encodes CDR1 SGHDN and CDR2 FVKESK. CDR3 length: 15 residues. CDR3 sequence reads: CASSQPHRFQETQYF. The CDR3, as DNA: TGTGCCAGCAGCCAACCCCACAGGTTTCAAGAGACCCAGTACTTC.

This clone was seen only a few times. The chain carries TRBV4-1 and TRBJ2-5, with 8 bases lining up with TRBD2. The CDR3 is 17 residues long. V shed 3 bases, J shed 2 bases, and the junction held 11 bases outside the gene matches. Germline V gene data show CDR1 as MGHRA and CDR2 as YSYEKL. The CDR3 loop reads CASSQTGQAGAQETQYF. Written as DNA, the CDR3 is TGCGCCAGCAGCCAGACCGGCCAAGCGGGGGCTCAAGAGACCCAGTACTTC.

The rearrangement uses TRBV6-5 and TRBJ2-1; tentatively, D is TRBD1 (5 bases). CDR1 and CDR2 (germline): MNHEY, SVGAGI. The CDR3 has 13 residues. Deletions cut 4 bases from V and 4 bases from J, with 8 bases between. CDR3 residues: CASSFRVYNEQFF. The DNA of the CDR3 is TGTGCCAGCAGTTTCAGGGTATACAATGAGCAGTTCTTC.

The V and J genes are TRBV24-1 and TRBJ2-5, with 12 bases fitting TRBD2. This CDR3 contains 17 residues. V lost 2 bases to trimming and J lost 1 base; unmatched junction nucleotides: 4. Germline V gene sequence: CDR1 KGHDR, CDR2 SFDVKD. CDR3 in DNA: TGTGCCACCAGTGATTCGGGACTAGCGGGTTCCCAAGAGACCCAGTACTTC. Protein: CATSDSGLAGSQETQYF.

This clone appeared a few times. The genes are TRBV30 and TRBJ1-1; D is unresolved. The CDR3 length is 9 residues. Germline V gene lookup returns CDR1 GTSNPN and CDR2 SVGIG (reference sequence). V gave up 3 bases and J gave up 10 bases, with 6 bases separating them. The CDR3 nucleotides read TGTGCCTGGAGGGCGGGAGCTTTCTTT. Translating gives CAWRAGAFF.

The genes are TRBV6-2 or TRBV6-3 and TRBJ2-3, with TRBD1 as a possible D gene (6 bases). This CDR3 has 18 amino acids. Trimming cost V 2 bases and J 1 base, with 19 bases left between them. CDR1 and CDR2 (germline): MNHEY, SVGEGT. CDR3: CASSYTPRYRQGTDTQYF. Written as DNA, the CDR3 is TGTGCCAGCAGTTACACCCCCAGGTATCGACAGGGCACAGATACGCAGTATTTT.

The V and J genes are TRBV20-1 and TRBJ2-1; 8 bases are shared with TRBD2. Trimming removed 3 bases from V and 10 bases from J; junction bases left unmatched: 11. Germline CDR1 and CDR2: DFQATT and SNEGSKA (reference sequence). The CDR3 has 14 residues. The DNA of the CDR3 is TGCAGTGCTAGTAGGGGACTAGTTGTCGGCGAGCAGTTCTTC. Amino acids: CSASRGLVVGEQFF.

V gene TRBV19 combines with J gene TRBJ2-3; D gene ambiguous. CDR3 length: 13 amino acids. The V and J ends lost 4 bases and 6 bases respectively, with 11 bases between them. The germline CDR1 and CDR2 sequences are LNHDA and SQIVND (reference sequence). DNA of the CDR3: TGTGCCAGTAGTACCCTCTTCTCGGATACGCAGTATTTT. The encoded protein is CASSTLFSDTQYF.

This chain links TRBV25-1 with TRBJ2-7; a weak D match, TRBD2 (5 bases). The CDR3 sequence is 13 residues long. In germline, CDR1 is MGHDK, CDR2 SYGVNS. V was cut by 3 bases and J by 2 bases, with 8 bases left in between. CDR3 in DNA: TGTGCCAGCAGTGATTGGGGAGCCTACGAGCAGTACTTC. This codes for CASSDWGAYEQYF.

The chain is built from TRBV5-1 and TRBJ2-1; unclear D gene. The CDR3 consists of 15 residues. V was shortened by 0 bases and J by 0 bases, with 7 bases between the two germline ends. CDR1 is SGHRS, CDR2 YFSETQ, per germline. The chain's CDR3 is CASSLGVSSYNEQFF. The CDR3 nucleotides are TGCGCCAGCAGCTTGGGAGTTAGCTCCTACAATGAGCAGTTCTTC.

This chain uses TRBV5-1 with TRBJ1-2, with D possibly being TRBD1 (5 bases). The CDR3 is 15 residues long. Germline V CDR1 and CDR2: SGHRS, YFSETQ. V was trimmed by 5 bases and J by 8 bases, leaving 22 bases between them. The CDR3 DNA is TGCGCCAGCAGTCAGTTTATTGGACAAGCCCCGGGCTACACCTTC. Translated, it gives CASSQFIGQAPGYTF.

The sample holds many counts of this clone. CDR3 amino acids: CASSTNLAGTEAFF. The CDR3 nucleotides are TGTGCCAGCAGCACCAACCTGGCGGGGACTGAAGCTTTCTTT. The rearrangement links TRBV9 to TRBJ1-1; D is undetermined. The CDR3 runs to 14 residues. The ends were cut back, 4 bases at V and 5 bases at J, with 15 bases in the middle. CDR1 and CDR2 from the germline V gene are SGDLS and YYNGEE. Using reference TRBV9 and TRBJ1-1 for the parts outside the CDR3, the full variable domain is DSGVTQTPKHLITATGQRVTLRCSPRSGDLSVYWYQQSLDQGLQFLIQYYNGEERAKGNILERFSAQQFPDLHSELNLSSLELGDSALYFCASSTNLAGTEAFFGQGTRLTVV.